A single sample is the source of the 15 T cell receptor beta chains below, sequenced in a study of early T cells in non-severe SARS-CoV-2 infection. TCRdb fed the 5' RACE reads into MiXCR, producing one record per CDR3 protein. Of about 39,000 distinct CDR3 sequences in the sample, around 5.4% were seen once. The sequenced sample was whole blood, obtained at baseline. The origin of the receptors is an adult who was a healthcare worker with PCR-confirmed SARS-CoV-2 infection or an uninfected control (not recorded which).

The chain's CDR3 is CAVKPPGDLYEQYF. The CDR3, as DNA: TGTGCCGTCAAACCCCCGGGGGATCTCTACGAGCAGTACTTC. The rearrangement uses TRBV28 and TRBJ2-7, with a possible D match to TRBD2 (6 bases). Germline CDR1 and CDR2: MDHEN and SYDVKM. The length of the CDR3 is 14 residues. V lost 11 bases, J lost 3 bases, and 20 bases lay in between.

This clonotype was seen repeatedly, ten times or more. This chain connects TRBV11-2 to TRBJ1-1; D unclear. The germline gives CDR1 SGHAT, CDR2 FQNNGV. Trimming stripped 3 bases from V and 0 bases from J, with 8 bases between. This CDR3 is 14 amino acids long. This CDR3 is CASSFISMNTEAFF. The CDR3 DNA sequence: TGTGCCAGCAGCTTCATTTCCATGAACACTGAAGCTTTCTTT.

This clonotype was found many times. The chain employs TRBV12-3 or TRBV12-4 and TRBJ2-7; 9 nucleotides align to TRBD2. The CDR3 runs 13 residues. V dropped 6 bases and J dropped 7; count of bases not matched to a gene: 7. Here the CDR3 reads CASRTYSGSEQYF. The DNA of the CDR3 is TGTGCCAGCAGGACTTATAGCGGGAGTGAGCAGTACTTC.

This clonotype appeared many times. The rearrangement joins TRBV12-3 or TRBV12-4 to TRBJ2-2; D ambiguous. The CDR3 sequence is 15 residues long. V lost 6 bases and J lost 6, with 17 bases in between. CDR3 sequence: CASSWASGRAGELFF. CDR3 bases: TGTGCCAGCAGCTGGGCCTCCGGACGGGCCGGGGAGCTGTTTTTT.

This clonotype was counted ten times or more. The rearrangement joins TRBV29-1 to TRBJ1-1, with D possibly TRBD1 on 5 matching bases. CDR1 is SQVTM and CDR2 is ANQGSEA in the germline V gene. Trimming took off 1 base at V and 1 base at J, with 13 bases between the two ends. The length of the CDR3 is 15 residues. This CDR3 reads CSVEGGAGTNTEAFF. The CDR3 bases are TGCAGCGTTGAAGGAGGGGCCGGTACGAACACTGAAGCTTTCTTT.

The J gene is TRBJ1-1, the V gene TRBV5-1, with D maybe TRBD1 (6 bases). Trimming removed 5 bases at V and 2 bases at J, with 19 bases between. Germline V CDR1 and CDR2: SGHRS, YFSETQ. The CDR3 sequence is 16 residues long. The CDR3, as DNA: TGCGCCAGCAGGGGCAGGGCAGGGGAATTTAACACTGAAGCTTTCTTT. It encodes CASRGRAGEFNTEAFF.

This clonotype came up many times. The V gene is TRBV4-2, the J gene TRBJ1-1; TRBD1 is a possible D gene (5 bases). Trimming removed 4 bases from V and 5 bases from J, with 17 bases in between. The length of the CDR3 is 15 residues. Germline assignment: CDR1 LGHNA and CDR2 YNFKEQ. The CDR3 bases are TGTGCCAGCAGCCTCGCCCGAACGGGGGGGACTGAAGCTTTCTTT. It is translated as CASSLARTGGTEAFF.

The chain combines TRBV7-2 with TRBJ1-5; D might be TRBD1 (5 bases). The ends were cut back, 5 bases at V and 7 bases at J, with 12 bases in the middle. The CDR3 has 13 residues. Germline values: CDR1 SGHTA, CDR2 FQGNSA. CDR3 sequence (DNA): TGTGCCAGCAGCGTAAGGGGTGGACAGCCCCAGCATTTT. The encoded protein is CASSVRGGQPQHF. Full variable domain (missing parts from reference TRBV7-2 and TRBJ1-5): GAGVSQSPSNKVTEKGKDVELRCDPISGHTALYWYRQSLGQGLEFLIYFQGNSAPDKSGLPSDRFSAERTGGSVSTLTIQRTQQEDSAVYLCASSVRGGQPQHFGDGTRLSIL.

In this sample, this clonotype turned up a few times. The gene calls are TRBV3-1 and TRBJ2-1; D unresolved. The CDR3 extends over 11 amino acids. Trimming left V 3 bases short and J 7 bases short, with 4 bases between. CDR1 and CDR2 from the germline V gene are LGHDT and YNNKEL (reference sequence). The CDR3 bases are TGTGCCAGCAGCCACCGGAATGAGCAGTTCTTC. This sequence encodes CASSHRNEQFF.

The table lists this clonotype with a few counts. The CDR3 sequence: CASSYRTGGETQYF. The CDR3 bases are TGCGCCAGCAGCTACCGGACAGGAGGAGAGACGCAGTATTTT. The chain couples TRBV5-1 to TRBJ2-3, with TRBD1 matching over 7 bases. Germline V gene sequence: CDR1 SGHRS, CDR2 YFSETQ. The CDR3 covers 14 residues. V trimming: 3 bases; J trimming: 9 bases; junction bases outside the gene matches: 10.

This clonotype showed up many times. The chain uses TRBV19 and TRBJ2-7; no clear D gene. With 5 bases removed from V and 2 bases from J, the gap between germline ends came to 13 bases. The CDR3 extends over 14 amino acids. Germline lookup yields CDR1 LNHDA and CDR2 SQIVND (reference sequence). The CDR3 sequence: CASSLQYGPYEQYF. CDR3 bases: TGTGCCAGTAGTCTTCAGTATGGCCCCTACGAGCAGTACTTC.

This clonotype was seen more than once but under ten times. The chain uses TRBV20-1 and TRBJ2-1, with D possibly TRBD1 on 5 matching bases. The CDR3 consists of 11 residues. Germline CDR1 and CDR2: DFQATT and SNEGSKA (reference sequence). Trimming stripped 5 bases from V and 4 bases from J, with 6 bases between. Written as DNA, the CDR3 is TGCAGTGCTGGGGCTTACAATGAGCAGTTCTTC. Its protein product is CSAGAYNEQFF.

This clonotype has a count of ten or more. The chain links TRBV6-4 to TRBJ2-1, with D perhaps TRBD2 (5 bases). V was pared by 5 bases and J by 3 bases, with 17 bases between. This CDR3 region has 16 residues. Germline V gene lookup returns CDR1 MRHNA and CDR2 SNTAGT. The CDR3 region is CASSPGLGLYYNEQFF. The DNA of the CDR3 is TGTGCCAGCAGTCCCGGGCTCGGACTTTACTACAATGAGCAGTTCTTC.

Many counts were recorded for this clonotype. The chain uses TRBV20-1 and TRBJ2-5; 8 bases are shared with TRBD2. Germline CDR1 is DFQATT and CDR2 is SNEGSKA (reference sequence). The CDR3 has 13 amino acids. V was pared by 5 bases and J by 4 bases, with 6 bases of the junction left unmatched. The CDR3 DNA follows: TGCAGTGCTCGCACAGCGGGAGTAGAGACCCAGTACTTC. Translated, it gives CSARTAGVETQYF.

This clonotype was picked up many times. The genes are TRBV7-2 and TRBJ2-5; perhaps TRBD2 as D (5 bases). CDR1 and CDR2 from the germline V gene are SGHTA and FQGNSA. This CDR3 has 13 amino acids. The V gene lost 4 bases and the J gene lost 5 bases, with 11 bases spanning the gap. The CDR3 DNA follows: TGTGCCAGCAGCTCGGGATTGTTGGAGACCCAGTACTTC. Translating gives CASSSGLLETQYF. The variable domain in full, completed from reference TRBV7-2 and TRBJ2-5, reads GAGVSQSPSNKVTEKGKDVELRCDPISGHTALYWYRQSLGQGLEFLIYFQGNSAPDKSGLPSDRFSAERTGGSVSTLTIQRTQQEDSAVYLCASSSGLLETQYFGPGTRLLVL.